Below, 28 T cell receptor beta chains from the same sample are listed, as sequenced in a study of siplizumab effects on memory and regulatory T cells. Profiled with immunoSEQ multiplex PCR; TCRdb holds only in-frame clones, not every one. The sample includes 65,000 to 90,000 clones, roughly 93% of them seen just once. Sequenced input: CD8+ T cells sorted from blood. These receptors all come from a human donor in good health.

The V and J genes are TRBV4-1 and TRBJ1-1; D remains ambiguous. Looked up from germline, CDR1 is MGHRA and CDR2 is YSYEKL. The ends were cut back, 1 base at V and 0 bases at J, with 6 bases in the middle. The CDR3 extends over 14 amino acids. CDR3 region: CASSQGRMNTEAFF. The DNA for the CDR3 is TGCGCCAGCAGCCAAGGACGGATGAACACTGAAGCTTTCTTT.

J is TRBJ1-1 and V is TRBV7-3; D ambiguous. Trimming stripped 1 base from V and 1 base from J, with 10 bases between. There are 15 residues in the CDR3. Germline CDR1 reads SGHTA; CDR2 reads FQGTGA. CDR3 region: CASSLNGHPNTEAFF. CDR3 nucleotides: TGTGCCAGCAGCTTAAATGGGCACCCGAACACTGAAGCTTTCTTT.

The rearrangement joins TRBV7-2 to TRBJ2-7, with TRBD2 identical over 7 bases. Germline CDR1 reads SGHTA; CDR2 reads FQGNSA. V shed 3 bases, J shed 3 bases, and the junction held 5 bases outside the gene matches. The CDR3 sequence is 14 residues long. The CDR3 bases are TGTGCCAGCAGCTTTTATGAGCGGGGCTACGAGCAGTACTTC. Its translation: CASSFYERGYEQYF.

The chain is built from TRBV13 and TRBJ2-7, with 8 positions matching TRBD2. Germline trimming cut 6 bases from V and 4 bases from J; bases unmatched to any gene: 8. This CDR3 spans 14 amino acids. Germline CDR1 is PRHDT and CDR2 is FYEKMQ (reference sequence). CDR3 sequence (DNA): TGTGCCAGCAGACCCGAGAGCGGGGGTTACGAGCAGTACTTC. This codes for CASRPESGGYEQYF.

The chain is built from TRBV5-4 and TRBJ1-4; D unresolved. The germline V and J ends were trimmed by 0 bases and 0 bases, with 3 bases remaining between them. CDR3 length: 14 amino acids. CDR1 is SGHNT, CDR2 YYREEE, per germline (reference sequence). CDR3 loop: CASSLDATNEKLFF. The DNA for the CDR3 is TGTGCCAGCAGCTTGGATGCAACTAATGAAAAACTGTTTTTT. The full variable domain, with the rest looked up from reference TRBV5-4 and TRBJ1-4, is ETGVTQSPTHLIKTRGQQVTLRCSSQSGHNTVSWYQQALGQGPQFIFQYYREEENGRGNFPPRFSGLQFPNYSSELNVNALELDDSALYLCASSLDATNEKLFFGSGTQLSVL.

This CDR3 is CASKIAKELFF. The CDR3 DNA is TGCGCCAGCAAGATTGCCAAGGAGCTGTTTTTT. This chain joins TRBV10-1 and TRBJ2-2; D gene unclear. Deletions cut 7 bases from V and 10 bases from J, with 10 bases between. This CDR3 has 11 residues. In germline, CDR1 is WNHNN, CDR2 SYGVQD (reference sequence).

V usage is TRBV5-1 and J usage is TRBJ1-6; D is ambiguous. V lost 7 bases to trimming and J lost 5 bases, with 10 bases between them. The CDR3 is made up of 13 amino acids. Looked up from germline, CDR1 is SGHRS and CDR2 is YFSETQ. The CDR3 loop is CASGDIDNSPLHF. The CDR3 DNA reads TGCGCCAGCGGCGACATAGATAATTCACCCCTCCACTTT. Based on the CDR3 plus reference TRBV5-1 and TRBJ1-6, the full variable domain is KAGVTQTPRYLIKTRGQQVTLSCSPISGHRSVSWYQQTPGQGLQFLFEYFSETQRNKGNFPGRFSGRQFSNSRSEMNVSTLELGDSALYLCASGDIDNSPLHFGNGTRLTVT.

This chain connects TRBV27 to TRBJ1-5; a weak D match, TRBD1 (6 bases). The CDR3 spans 15 residues. CDR1 and CDR2 from the germline V gene are MNHEY and SMNVEV (reference sequence). With 6 bases removed from V and 0 bases from J, the gap between germline ends came to 12 bases. The CDR3: CASRAQGYSNQPQHF. CDR3 DNA sequence: TGTGCCAGCAGGGCTCAGGGGTATAGCAATCAGCCCCAGCATTTT.

This clone appeared a single time. Sequence at one end of the junction differs from germline and may be a read error. The CDR3: CASSPQGGSEAFF. The CDR3, as DNA: TGTGCCAGCTCGCCACAGGGGGGGAGTGAAGCTTTCTTT. The chain employs TRBV18 and TRBJ1-1; TRBD1 aligns across 8 bases. The germline gives CDR1 KGHSH, CDR2 LQKENI. This CDR3 is 13 amino acids long. Full variable domain (rest looked up from reference TRBV18 and TRBJ1-1): NAGVMQNPRHLVRRRGQEARLRCSPMKGHSHVYWYRQLPEEGLKFMVYLQKENIIDESGMPKERFSAEFPKEGPSILRIQQVVRGDSAAYFCASSPQGGSEAFFGQGTRLTVV.

This rearrangement joins TRBV7-3 to TRBJ2-3, with 10 bases identical to TRBD2. This CDR3 has 15 residues. Per the germline V gene, CDR1 is SGHTA and CDR2 is FQGTGA. J was trimmed by 5 bases and V by 2 bases; bases with no gene match: 4. CDR3 coding DNA: TGTGCCAGCAGCTTACTAGCGGGGGTGGGAGATACGCAGTATTTT. This translates into CASSLLAGVGDTQYF.

This chain connects TRBV2 to TRBJ2-1, with 7 bases identical to TRBD1. This CDR3 is 14 amino acids long. The germline CDR1 and CDR2 sequences are SNHLY and FYNNEI. The junction had 6 bases not matched to a gene; V was cut back by 4 bases and J by 6 bases. DNA of the CDR3: TGTGCCAGCAGTGTGCGGACAGGCCTCAATGAGCAGTTCTTC. This codes for CASSVRTGLNEQFF.

V gene TRBV6-6 combines with J gene TRBJ2-1; TRBD1 aligns across 9 bases. The CDR3 runs 15 residues. Germline CDR1 and CDR2: MNHNY and SVGAGI (reference sequence). The V gene end was trimmed by 5 bases and the J gene end by 6 bases; junction bases not matched to a gene: 8. The CDR3 region is CASSPTGQGSNEQFF. In DNA, the CDR3 is TGTGCCAGCAGTCCAACGGGACAGGGTAGCAATGAGCAGTTCTTC.

The chain combines TRBV5-4 with TRBJ1-2; the D is unclear. Germline values: CDR1 SGHNT, CDR2 YYREEE (reference sequence). There are 14 residues in the CDR3. Trimming took 2 bases from V and 0 from J, leaving 8 bases between them. The CDR3 DNA sequence: TGTGCCAGCAGCTTCGAGATTCCTAACTATGGCTACACCTTC. It codes for CASSFEIPNYGYTF.

This chain connects TRBV4-1 to TRBJ2-1; D might be TRBD2 (6 bases). Per the germline V gene, CDR1 is MGHRA and CDR2 is YSYEKL. CDR3 length: 15 residues. The germline V and J ends were trimmed by 2 bases and 8 bases, with 16 bases remaining between them. CDR3 DNA sequence: TGCGCCAGCAGCCAATCTCTGGGCGGGGTGGATGAGCAGTTCTTC. Translated, it gives CASSQSLGGVDEQFF.

CDR3 protein: CASNSGGGYTGELFF. CDR3 nucleotide sequence: TGTGCCAGCAACTCGGGGGGTGGGTACACCGGGGAGCTGTTTTTT. The V gene is TRBV9, the J gene TRBJ2-2; TRBD2 agrees at 7 bases. CDR1 is SGDLS and CDR2 is YYNGEE in the germline V gene. Unmatched junction bases numbered 8, after V lost 6 bases and J lost 3 bases. The CDR3 spans 15 residues. The full variable domain, in which reference TRBV9 and TRBJ2-2 provide the parts outside the CDR3, is DSGVTQTPKHLITATGQRVTLRCSPRSGDLSVYWYQQSLDQGLQFLIQYYNGEERAKGNILERFSAQQFPDLHSELNLSSLELGDSALYFCASNSGGGYTGELFFGEGSRLTVL.

A note on this clone: One end of the junction varies from germline; a read error may be responsible. The chain links TRBV6-1 to TRBJ2-7; D uncertain. The CDR3 runs to 14 residues. Germline V lookup: CDR1 MNHNS, CDR2 SASEGT. In nucleotides, the CDR3 is TGTGCCGGCAGCGATACGACACGCAGCTACGAGCAGTACTTC. Translation gives CAGSDTTRSYEQYF.

The genes are TRBV2 and TRBJ2-7; D possibly corresponds to TRBD1 (6 bases). CDR1 and CDR2 from the germline V gene are SNHLY and FYNNEI. The CDR3 contains 14 residues. V lost 7 bases and J 1 base, leaving 14 bases between the germline ends. The CDR3 sequence: CASNGQSFSYEQYF. The CDR3 DNA sequence: TGTGCCAGCAACGGACAGTCTTTTTCCTACGAGCAGTACTTC.

The chain recombines TRBV7-2 with TRBJ1-3; D may be TRBD1 (5 bases). V was trimmed by 5 bases and J by 2 bases, leaving 10 bases between them. Germline V gene sequence: CDR1 SGHTA, CDR2 FQGNSA. The CDR3 is 14 residues long. Here the CDR3 reads CASSLGTAGNTIYF. CDR3 DNA: TGTGCCAGCAGCCTAGGGACTGCTGGAAACACCATATATTTT.

The chain employs TRBV2 and TRBJ1-1; 12 nucleotides match TRBD1. Trimming at V came to 6 bases and at J to 5 bases, leaving 4 bases not matched to a gene. CDR1 SNHLY and CDR2 FYNNEI come from the germline V gene. The CDR3 covers 14 residues. The CDR3 is CASSQGQGATEAFF. Written as DNA, the CDR3 is TGTGCCAGCAGCCAGGGACAGGGGGCGACTGAAGCTTTCTTT.

The chain uses TRBV10-1 and TRBJ2-3; D might be TRBD1 (6 bases). V lost 3 bases and J 2 bases, leaving 9 bases between the germline ends. The CDR3 sequence is 14 residues long. Germline V gene sequence: CDR1 WNHNN, CDR2 SYGVQD (reference sequence). This CDR3 is CASSDGGLTDTQYF. The CDR3 nucleotides read TGCGCCAGCAGTGATGGGGGCCTCACAGATACGCAGTATTTT.

The rearrangement links TRBV27 to TRBJ2-7, with D possibly matching TRBD1 (5 bases). CDR1 MNHEY and CDR2 SMNVEV come from the germline V gene (reference sequence). This CDR3 contains 15 residues. The ends were cut back, 3 bases at V and 4 bases at J, with 16 bases in the middle. The CDR3 protein is CASSLTAASLYEQYF. CDR3 bases: TGTGCCAGCAGTTTGACAGCCGCTTCCCTTTACGAGCAGTACTTC.

This rearrangement joins TRBV9 to TRBJ1-2; TRBD1 matches at 7 bases. Losses at the gene ends were 3 bases for V and 2 bases for J; bases not matched to a gene: 4. The CDR3 contains 14 residues. CDR1 and CDR2 (germline): SGDLS, YYNGEE. The CDR3 loop is CASSARDSNYGYTF. CDR3 nucleotide sequence: TGTGCCAGCAGCGCCCGGGACAGCAACTATGGCTACACCTTC. The whole variable domain, remainder taken from reference TRBV9 and TRBJ1-2, is DSGVTQTPKHLITATGQRVTLRCSPRSGDLSVYWYQQSLDQGLQFLIQYYNGEERAKGNILERFSAQQFPDLHSELNLSSLELGDSALYFCASSARDSNYGYTFGSGTRLTVV.

The CDR3 DNA is TGTGCCAGCAGTCCCCGGCTAGCGGGCTTGGGTGGTGAGCAGTTCTTC. Amino acid sequence: CASSPRLAGLGGEQFF. V and J are TRBV27 and TRBJ2-1, with 8 bases matching TRBD2. The length of the CDR3 is 16 residues. Germline V gene lookup returns CDR1 MNHEY and CDR2 SMNVEV (reference sequence). The V and J ends lost 5 bases and 9 bases, in that order; junction bases with no gene match: 15.

V is TRBV25-1 and J is TRBJ2-3, with no clear D. The V gene's germline CDR1 is MGHDK and CDR2 SYGVNS. This CDR3 contains 12 residues. Trimming left V 5 bases short and J 6 bases short, with 9 bases between. The chain's CDR3 is CASSPLSDTQYF. Written as DNA, the CDR3 is TGTGCCAGCAGTCCCCTTTCCGATACGCAGTATTTT.

The chain employs TRBV11-3 and TRBJ2-3; unclear D gene. Germline V gene sequence: CDR1 SGHNT, CDR2 YENEEA. The V and J ends lost 5 bases and 1 base respectively, with 13 bases between them. This CDR3 comprises 15 residues. The CDR3 sequence: CASSPVWGGTDTQYF. In DNA form, the CDR3 reads TGTGCCAGCAGCCCCGTGTGGGGTGGCACAGATACGCAGTATTTT. Variable domain in full (rest from reference TRBV11-3 and TRBJ2-3): EAGVVQSPRYKIIEKKQPVAFWCNPISGHNTLYWYLQNLGQGPELLIRYENEEAVDDSQLPKDRFSAERLKGVDSTLKIQPAELGDSAVYLCASSPVWGGTDTQYFGPGTRLTVL.

The chain is built from TRBV27 and TRBJ1-5, with a possible D match to TRBD1 (5 bases). Germline V gives CDR1 MNHEY, CDR2 SMNVEV (reference sequence). The CDR3 consists of 16 residues. V was pared by 5 bases and J by 0 bases, with 14 bases between. The CDR3 reads CASSLRGVYSNQPQHF. The CDR3, as DNA: TGTGCCAGCAGTCTGCGGGGGGTTTATAGCAATCAGCCCCAGCATTTT.

The rearrangement uses TRBV9 and TRBJ2-1, with D possibly being TRBD1 (5 bases). CDR3 size: 15 residues. The ends were cut back, 2 bases at V and 2 bases at J, with 11 bases in the middle. Germline CDR1 reads SGDLS; CDR2 reads YYNGEE. The CDR3 region has the DNA TGTGCCAGCAGCGTCGCAGGGCTTCCCTACAATGAGCAGTTCTTC. This sequence encodes CASSVAGLPYNEQFF.

This rearrangement joins TRBV12-2 to TRBJ2-7. TRBV12-2 is listed as a pseudogene. CDR3 length: 13 residues. The CDR3 DNA follows: TGTGCAAGTCGCTTAGAAAGGCCAAAGGAGCAGTACTTC. Translation gives CASRLERPKEQYF.